Listed below are T cell receptor beta chains from one sample, sequenced in a study of CD8 T cells in Susac syndrome. TCRdb re-called the immunoSEQ multiplex PCR reads with MiXCR, one entry per CDR3 protein. The sample carries 50,000 or so distinct CDR3 sequences, more than 85% recorded once. The sample taken for sequencing was CD8+ T cells from PBMCs. The receptors stem from a human donor in good health. The CDR3 runs from the conserved cysteine through the conserved F or W.

TRBV4-1	15	CASSQAGGGMNEQFF
TRBV29-1	13	CSVGGSGYYEQYF
TRBV28	13	CASIPLTGTEAFF
TRBV7-9	17	CASSLENGGSGANVLTF
TRBV23-1	16	CASSQSLRRQKETQYF
TRBV20-1	17	CSARDPQAGTSWYEQYF
TRBV23-1	17	CASSRRQGDHGNQPQHF
TRBV6-6	16	CASRSPWGGAHETQYF
TRBV5-4	15	CASSPNGGANNEQFF
TRBV29-1	12	CSVGRRGETQYF
TRBV2	14	CASSEGKGANIQYF
TRBV29-1	12	CSVEEYPGELFF
TRBV4-1	13	CASSHNDRAGYTF
TRBV25-1	13	CASTGGGLYEQYF
TRBV2	10	CARGQDTQYF
TRBV29-1	13	CSVLDLGDQPQHF
TRBV12-3/TRBV12-4	14	CASRDLGASYEQYF
TRBV30	14	CAWSVGAGGFEQYF
TRBV3-1	13	CASSPGPIYEQYF
TRBV28	13	CASTRSGDTEAFF
TRBV28	16	CASSLGQGYLADTQYF
TRBV28	13	CASSDREGYIQYF
TRBV7-6	16	CASSPNTGRSSYEQYF
TRBV6-2/TRBV6-3	15	CASSYEMSGGYEQYF
TRBV9	15	CASSPYRDYLNEQFF